Below, one TCR beta chain is given with its context. Which antigen it targets is not known. Nothing much larger sits one base from this clone, and base qualities are not available. These data come from a study of cytotoxic CD8 clonotypes in ibrutinib-treated CLL (dated by TCRdb to the early 2020s). Regarding the study in general: The cohort included around 16 treatment-naive and some 10 relapsed/refractory patients; some 18 were IGHV unmutated. Responses were partial in some 24 patients and complete in 2; after median about 70 months follow-up, about 14 stayed in remission and some twelve progressed. Cryopreserved peripheral blood mononuclear cells were collected before treatment, at response, and at either disease progression or sustained remission. On average, each sample had some 260,000 productive templates and 100,000 or so productive rearrangements. Of the roughly 90 people in the trial, 26 had longitudinal samples available. The response samples were drawn at a median of 12 months into treatment, with a range of roughly 6 to 40 months. Beyond this particular receptor, the publication reports: Public clonotypes were found to be uncommon and were observed to contract or remain stable during treatment; the increase in clonality was shown to reflect expansion of private clonotypes at ibrutinib response. Baseline clonality exceeded that of age-matched healthy donors and correlated strongly with circulating CD8+ T-cell counts. Clonality rose at ibrutinib response, remained stable during sustained remission, and dropped back toward baseline at progression. Lymph node repertoires were not examined, and the timing of sampling was not matched between patients in sustained remission and those whose disease progressed.

The germline V gene sets CDR1 to SGDLS and CDR2 to YYNGEE. Germline trimming: 0 bases from V, 5 bases from J; junction bases outside gene matches: 2. Spanning cysteine to phenylalanine, the CDR3 consists of 15 amino acids. The DNA shown is the 45-base CDR3, in frame from base 1. A MiSeq instrument was used for deep resolution sequencing, which targeted depths ranging from 1 in 1 million up to 1 in 200,000 T cells, with coverage averaging 10x for each clonotype. TCR beta libraries were generated with the immunoSEQ hsTCRB Kit. Under the source paper's analysis protocol: ImmunoSEQ Data Assistant and ImmunoSEQ Analyzer were used for data analysis, and V, D and J genes were assigned according to IMGT definitions. Clonality was computed as one minus normalized Shannon entropy of productive rearrangement frequencies, ranging from 0 to 1. Public clonotype analysis was restricted to overrepresented clonotypes comprising at least 0.05% of each patient's repertoire. Repertoires from some twelve age-matched healthy donors in immuneACCESS were used as clonality controls. TCRdb took this table from immuneACCESS and kept in-frame rearrangements with V and J called. Such tables lack part of the clones; where checked against another copy, unresolved V genes explain under half of the gap, and the rest is unexplained. V, J and clone size are taken as reported in that table, and D and trimming were inferred from the DNA itself. Across this sample there are approximately 23,000 clones, with about 68% seen only once. The ten biggest clones cover approximately 7.8% of the sample.

Around 2 micrograms of genomic DNA were extracted from cryopreserved PBMCs for TCR beta library preparation. High-throughput TCR beta sequencing was performed on longitudinal blood samples from CLL patients receiving ibrutinib monotherapy. The patients were enrolled in a single-center, open-label phase 2 trial of ibrutinib monotherapy. The material sequenced was PBMCs, taken before ibrutinib treatment. The TCR originated in a human donor with chronic lymphocytic leukemia. The V gene is TRBV9 and the J gene is TRBJ2-1, with 10 bases aligning to TRBD2. The CDR3 region reads CASSVGLAGDNEQFF. The DNA sequence is given as TGTGCCAGCAGCGTAGGGCTAGCGGGAGACAATGAGCAGTTCTTC.